In its sample, the clone carrying this T cell receptor beta chain was seen many times. Preparing the TCRbeta library involved the use of unique molecular identifiers. TCRdb ran MiXCR on the PCR reads and lists one entry per CDR3 protein. The sample includes around 190,000 distinct CDR3 sequences, approximately 7% of them seen just once. This sample stems from a study of T-cell reconstitution after alpha-beta-depleted transplantation in children. CDR1 is MNHEY, CDR2 SVGAGI, per germline. CDR3 length equals 17 residues. V trimming: 0 bases; J trimming: 1 base; junction bases outside the gene matches: 6.

The sequence came from a boy between 2 and 10 years old with acute lymphoblastic leukemia, due to receive a stem cell transplant. The specimen comprised PBMCs, sampled before TCRalphabeta/CD19-depleted stem cell transplant. The chain joins TRBV6-5 to TRBJ2-5, with 9 positions matching TRBD1. As DNA, the CDR3 is TGTGCCAGCAGTTACTCACAGGGGGCCCTACTCCAAGAGACCCAGTACTTC. Encoded protein: CASSYSQGALLQETQYF.